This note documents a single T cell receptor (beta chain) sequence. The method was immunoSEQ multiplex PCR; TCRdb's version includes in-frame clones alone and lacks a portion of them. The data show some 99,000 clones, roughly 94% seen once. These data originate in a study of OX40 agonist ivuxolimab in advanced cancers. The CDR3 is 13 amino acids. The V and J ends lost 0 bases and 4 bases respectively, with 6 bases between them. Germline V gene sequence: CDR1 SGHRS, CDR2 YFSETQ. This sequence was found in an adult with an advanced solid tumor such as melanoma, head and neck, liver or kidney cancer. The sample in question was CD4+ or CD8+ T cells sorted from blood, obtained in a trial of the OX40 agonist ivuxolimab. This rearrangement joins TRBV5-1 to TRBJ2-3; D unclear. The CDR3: CASSLGTADTQYF. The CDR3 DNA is TGCGCCAGCAGCTTGGGCACGGCAGATACGCAGTATTTT.